This T cell receptor (beta chain) was recorded in a study of OX40 agonist ivuxolimab in advanced cancers. About the study: Three patients responded partially, comprising one with hepatocellular carcinoma and two with cutaneous melanoma.

The ends were cut back, 8 bases at V and 0 bases at J, with 9 bases in the middle. The CDR3 runs to 13 residues. The germline V gene encodes CDR1 MGHDK and CDR2 SYGVNS. This clone has a single count. Repertoires were generated with immunoSEQ multiplex PCR, while TCRdb's copy carries only in-frame clones and drops some. The table records 35,000 to 40,000 clones, 80% to 90% of them present only once. The sequencing used CD4+ or CD8+ T cells sorted from blood, collected in a trial of the OX40 agonist ivuxolimab. The chain uses TRBV25-1 and TRBJ2-3, with D uncertain. The clonotype comes from an adult with an advanced solid tumor such as melanoma, head and neck, liver or kidney cancer. The CDR3 reads CASLIDSTDTQYF. CDR3 nucleotide sequence: TGTGCCAGCTTAATAGACAGCACAGATACGCAGTATTTT.